This T cell receptor beta chain was observed in a study of vaccination and CD4 T cells after COVID-19. Points on this clonotype: Its target is unknown.

Sequencing of cultured CD4+ T cell DNA used the Oncomine TCR Beta short-read assay. MiXCR was run by TCRdb on the PCR reads, yielding one entry per CDR3 protein. The table includes about 13,000 distinct CDR3 sequences, roughly three fifths detected once. This CDR3 is built from 15 residues. CDR1 is MNHEY and CDR2 is SMNVEV in the germline V gene (reference sequence). The germline V and J ends were trimmed by 5 bases and 2 bases, with 15 bases remaining between them. Broader study findings: Median reactive clonotypes, those recognizing SARS-CoV-2, rose from around 20 to 38, not significantly. Convalescent patients showed a median about 86% of reactive clones that were seen only post-vaccination.

As for treatment: approximately nine-day PBMC culture with coronavirus spike peptide pools or control peptides (ViraFEST assay). The V gene is TRBV27, the J gene TRBJ1-2; D gene unclear. Sequenced material: cultured CD4+ T cells from blood, taken after SARS-CoV-2 vaccination. This TCR was sampled from a human donor with COVID-19. CDR3 region: CASSRNTGWNYGYTF. In DNA form, the CDR3 reads TGTGCCAGCAGTCGCAACACCGGGTGGAACTATGGCTACACCTTC.